These T cell receptor beta chains were read from a single sample in a study of T cell clones after liver transplantation. TCRdb's copy holds only in-frame clones and misses some; the assay was immunoSEQ multiplex PCR. This table has roughly 70,000 clones, roughly nine tenths appearing once. The starting material was CD4+ T cells from blood, obtained before liver transplant. The receptors were gathered from a human donor who received a liver transplant. The CDR3 runs from the conserved cysteine through the conserved F or W. A D gene is named only where the DNA matches it firmly. Clone size is given for some rows only: seen once, a few or many times, or a class if the clone is expanded.

cdr3_nt	cdr3_aa	d_call	j_call	v_call	clone_size
TGCGCCAGCACCTTAAGTAAGAGCTATGGCTACACCTTC	CASTLSKSYGYTF	.	TRBJ1-2	TRBV10-2	.
TGTGCCAGCTCACTCAGGACAGGGGGCGCTGGGGCCAACGTCCTGACTTTC	CASSLRTGGAGANVLTF	TRBD1	TRBJ2-6	TRBV18	.
TGCGCCAGCAGCTGGACCGCCGAATACAATGAGCAGTTCTTC	CASSWTAEYNEQFF	.	TRBJ2-1	TRBV5-1	.
TGTGCCAGCAGCCTTGACAGCTTCACAGATACGCAGTATTTT	CASSLDSFTDTQYF	.	TRBJ2-3	TRBV7-2	.
TGTGCCAGCAGCTTAGATCGACAGGCCGAGCAGTACTTC	CASSLDRQAEQYF	.	TRBJ2-7	TRBV11-3	once
TGCGCCAGCAGCTTGGGGACTAGCGGGGCCACAGATACGCAGTATTTT	CASSLGTSGATDTQYF	TRBD2	TRBJ2-3	TRBV5-1	once
TGTGCCAGTAGTCCTATGGGACAGAGTGAAGCTTTCTTT	CASSPMGQSEAFF	TRBD1	TRBJ1-1	TRBV19	.
TGCAGCGTGTTAAGGGGCAGGAACACCGGGGAGCTGTTTTTT	CSVLRGRNTGELFF	.	TRBJ2-2	TRBV29-1	.
TGTGCCAGCAGTCCCCTGGGGACAGGGCAATCACCCCTCCACTTT	CASSPLGTGQSPLHF	TRBD1	TRBJ1-6	TRBV6-5	.
TGTGCTAGTGGTCTCCGGGACTCTTCCTACGAGCAGTACTTC	CASGLRDSSYEQYF	.	TRBJ2-7	TRBV12-5	once
TGCAGCGTTGAAAGGATAGCGGGAGTTGAGACCCAGTACTTC	CSVERIAGVETQYF	TRBD2	TRBJ2-5	TRBV29-1	.
TGTGCCAGCAGCCCTCAGACAGGTGCCGGGACCCAGTACTTC	CASSPQTGAGTQYF	.	TRBJ2-5	TRBV11-2	.
TGTGCCAGCAGCCGCGAGGAGGGAGAGACCCAGTACTTC	CASSREEGETQYF	.	TRBJ2-5	TRBV11-3	.
TGTGCCACCAGCAGAGAAAACAGGGGGTTGGATGGCTACACCTTC	CATSRENRGLDGYTF	TRBD1	TRBJ1-2	TRBV15	.
TGTGCCAGCAGTTTTAGGGCGGGAGGGAAGCCTTCAACCTACGAGCAGTACTTC	CASSFRAGGKPSTYEQYF	TRBD2	TRBJ2-7	TRBV27	.
TGTGCCAGCAGCCCTGGACTGACTAGCACAGATACGCAGTATTTT	CASSPGLTSTDTQYF	.	TRBJ2-3	TRBV7-3	.
TGTGCCAGCAGTTACGGGGACAGGGGGAACATTCAGTACTTC	CASSYGDRGNIQYF	TRBD1	TRBJ2-4	TRBV6-6	.
TGTGCCAGCAGCCAAGATATGACTAGCGGGTCTTTAAATGAGCAGTTCTTC	CASSQDMTSGSLNEQFF	TRBD2	TRBJ2-1	TRBV14	.
TGCGCCAGCAGCCAACCCCGAGGACACCCTGGGAGGGAGCAGTTCTTC	CASSQPRGHPGREQFF	.	TRBJ2-1	TRBV4-1	.
TGTGCCACGGGGGACAGGGGGCGAACAGATACGCAGTATTTT	CATGDRGRTDTQYF	TRBD1	TRBJ2-3	TRBV7-9	.